Sequencing of this T cell receptor (beta chain) was carried out in a study of blood T cell repertoires in COVID-19 (dated by TCRdb to 2018 to 2021). Some background on the complete study: Samples covering the acute and convalescent phases of COVID-19 were provided by collaborators in the United States, Italy and Spain. The material from the prospective study consisted of cDNA or gDNA derived from T cells, B-cell-depleted T cells, or PBMCs. Subjects who had been exposed to COVID-19, were actively infected with it, or had recovered from it provided the deeply sampled blood TCRbeta repertoires that made up the dataset. The repertoires were released in a freely available public database intended as a resource for research on the immune response to SARS-CoV-2. Samples came from the ongoing ImmuneRACE study (first 160 participants) plus 1,254 subjects from 6 global collaborators. A de-identified subject ID, COVID-19 status, age in years and sex were almost always included in the sample metadata. HLA class I and class II types, where available, came from metadata supplied by the sample provider rather than from assay-based typing. Beyond this particular receptor, the publication reports: Clinical and demographic metadata were provided uncurated, with the amount varying by source and participant.

The immunoSEQ Assay, a bias-controlled multiplex PCR, was used to amplify TCRbeta CDR3 regions from genomic DNA. In the source study's methods: Nucleated cell counts per sample were estimated from amplification of reference gene primers within the assay. To quantify the absolute abundance of each unique TCRbeta CDR3 rearrangement, sequence reads were collapsed and filtered. For each sample, productive Simpson clonality was calculated as the square root of Simpson's diversity index over productive rearrangements. The clones in this table, taken by TCRdb from immuneACCESS, are in-frame only. Not every clone is retained; where verified, under half of the shortfall comes from an unresolved V gene, and the cause of the rest is unknown. V and J calls and clone size follow that table, whereas D and trimming were derived from the DNA. For this sample the table gives roughly 120,000 clones, of which roughly nine tenths were detected only once. Of the sample, approximately 27% falls within the top ten clones.

The germline V gene specifies SGHVS as CDR1 and FQNEAQ as CDR2. Counted from cysteine to phenylalanine, this CDR3 has 15 amino acids. The CDR3 DNA has 45 bases and is translated from base 1. V was cut back by 0 bases and J by 4 bases, leaving a gap of 12 bases between them. The collaborating institutions used their own protocols to collect whole blood in K2EDTA tubes. For TCRbeta analysis, collaborators shipped samples in one of three forms: frozen whole blood, isolated PBMCs, or DNA extracted from either of those sample types. Concerning this clone itself: Its antigen specificity is not known. Qualities for individual bases were not recorded, and no much larger clone is one base off.

Sequencing used peripheral blood. The sequence is built from TRBV7-8 and TRBJ1-1; a confident D gene designation cannot be given. This clonotype originated in a man aged 70-80 years with active or convalescent COVID-19. The sequenced DNA: TGTGCCAGCAGCTTAGCGACTGGAGGGAGCACTGAAGCTTTCTTT. This is translated as CASSLATGGSTEAFF.